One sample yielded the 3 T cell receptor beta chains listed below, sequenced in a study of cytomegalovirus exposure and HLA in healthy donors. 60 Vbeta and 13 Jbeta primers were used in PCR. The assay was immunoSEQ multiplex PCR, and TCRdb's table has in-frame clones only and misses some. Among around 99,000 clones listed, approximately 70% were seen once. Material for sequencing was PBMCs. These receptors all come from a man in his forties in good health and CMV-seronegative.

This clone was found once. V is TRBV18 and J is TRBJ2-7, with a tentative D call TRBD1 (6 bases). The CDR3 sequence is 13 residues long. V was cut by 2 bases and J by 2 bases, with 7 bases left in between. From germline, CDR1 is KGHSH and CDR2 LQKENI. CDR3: CASSPTGPYEQYF. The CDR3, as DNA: TGTGCCAGCTCACCAACAGGGCCCTACGAGCAGTACTTC.

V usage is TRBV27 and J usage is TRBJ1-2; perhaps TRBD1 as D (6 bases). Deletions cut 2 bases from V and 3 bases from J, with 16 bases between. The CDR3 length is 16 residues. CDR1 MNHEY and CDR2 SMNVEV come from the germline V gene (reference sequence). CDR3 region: CASSLRLAGADYGYTF. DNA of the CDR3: TGTGCCAGCAGTTTACGTCTGGCGGGGGCCGACTATGGCTACACCTTC.

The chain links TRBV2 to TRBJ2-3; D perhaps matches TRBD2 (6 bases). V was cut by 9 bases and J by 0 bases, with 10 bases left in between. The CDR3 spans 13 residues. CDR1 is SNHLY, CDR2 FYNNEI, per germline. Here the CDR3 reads CARSTRSTDTQYF. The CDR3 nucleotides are TGTGCCAGGTCGACTAGAAGCACAGATACGCAGTATTTT.